This T cell receptor beta chain was found in a study of T cells in Graves' hyperthyroidism and ophthalmopathy. CDR1 and CDR2 from the germline V gene are SGHRS and YFSETQ. The CDR3 extends over 14 amino acids. The study left out patients who had uncontrolled infection, other autoimmune disease, pregnancy or lactation. Of note for this clonotype: One end of the junction varies from germline; a read error may be responsible.

Amplified regions were TCR beta CDR3 sequences from RNA transcripts. Carried out on the TCR CDR3, a first-round RT-PCR used the HTBI primer set. TCRdb called the multiplex PCR reads again in MiXCR, with one record for every CDR3 protein. The sample consists of hundreds of thousands of distinct CDR3 sequences, around 22% of them appearing once. The specimen sequenced was blood. The TCR sequence derives from a woman aged 25 to 45 with Graves' ophthalmopathy. This chain connects TRBV5-1 to TRBJ1-1, with TRBD1 as a possible D gene (5 bases). CDR3 bases: TGCGCCAGCAACTTGTCCGGGGCGAACACTGAAGCTTTCTTT. Protein: CASNLSGANTEAFF.